This is a list of T cell receptor beta chains from one sample in a study of prognosis after radiotherapy for stage I lung cancer. MiXCR was run by TCRdb on the multiplex PCR reads, yielding one entry per CDR3 protein. There are about 30,000 distinct CDR3 sequences in the sample; less than 40% occur only once, and about an eighth lies in the top ten. The sample was PBMCs, taken before or after stereotactic body radiation therapy (not recorded which). The receptors come from a donor aged 50 or older with non-small cell lung cancer. CDR3s leave out the opening cysteine and the closing phenylalanine or tryptophan.

J gene,V gene,CDR3 protein
TRBJ1-2,TRBV2,ASSPRFGTGNGYT
TRBJ2-5,TRBV6-9,ASSSPRGYQETQY
TRBJ2-6,TRBV10-3,AIRTTDSGANVLT
TRBJ2-1,TRBV30,AWSRGTGGLEQF
TRBJ1-5,TRBV20-1,SARALTGGYSNQPQH
TRBJ2-4,TRBV6-2/TRBV6-3,ASSREQGVRNIQY
TRBJ1-6,TRBV5-1,ASSPGTGGNSPLH
TRBJ2-7,TRBV19,ASSTGLTGGEQY
TRBJ2-5,TRBV6-2/TRBV6-3,ASSDPSQVGGETQY
TRBJ2-3,TRBV27,ASSLSYKDTQY
TRBJ2-7,TRBV5-1,ASTRDASSYEQY
TRBJ1-1,TRBV19,ASSIGTGVYNTEAF
TRBJ2-5,TRBV30,AWRKGWSQETQY
TRBJ2-3,TRBV11-3,ASSLLGGGTNRQY
TRBJ1-1,TRBV27,ASSGGAYTEAF
TRBJ2-2,TRBV14,ASSLNWGEPGELF
TRBJ2-7,TRBV20-1,SAGSSGNPYEQY
TRBJ2-3,TRBV5-4,ASTAGVTDTQY
TRBJ1-2,TRBV6-1,ASIPGTANYGYT
TRBJ2-1,TRBV6-1,AGRTSGGNEQF
TRBJ1-1,TRBV5-1,ASSWGEGDTEAF
TRBJ2-3,TRBV6-1,ASKPGQLSTDTQY
TRBJ2-2,TRBV4-2,ASSQLGLAENTGELF
TRBJ2-1,TRBV5-1,ASSLALAGGDEQF
TRBJ2-3,TRBV12-3/TRBV12-4,ASRIAGSVDTQY
TRBJ2-2,TRBV24-1,ATSGHRETGELF
TRBJ1-5,TRBV4-1,ASSLVRDSNQPQH
TRBJ1-2,TRBV10-2,ASRGPIYGYT
TRBJ2-5,TRBV6-2/TRBV6-3,ASSSPAETQY
TRBJ2-6,TRBV6-4,ASSDSSGSGANVLT
TRBJ2-7,TRBV4-2,ASSPPGLSSYEQY
TRBJ1-5,TRBV18,ASSFQGGNQPQH
TRBJ2-7,TRBV11-2,ASSLEGGSTPYEQY
TRBJ2-1,TRBV6-6,ASSYSGLAGEIGGEQF
TRBJ2-1,TRBV6-1,ASLSSGIHEQF
TRBJ2-5,TRBV3-1,ASSQGGGQETQY
TRBJ1-4,TRBV7-9,ASSLEVQGGEKLF
TRBJ2-7,TRBV6-1,ASSESGSSYEQY